This T cell receptor (beta chain) was captured in a study of identical twins. This clonotype was observed many times. What it binds is not known. TCRdb itself ran the 5' RACE reads through MiXCR, one entry per CDR3 protein. This sample has a few hundred thousand distinct CDR3 sequences, with 9.5% to 15% found just once. Study-wide points: Within cord blood, abundant beta clonotypes carried fewer insertions, but memory repertoires showed no such trend.

In every case, the donor was a healthy Caucasian. The data also belong to a second study, concerning yellow fever vaccine responses in identical twins.

The clonotype was recovered from a woman in her late teens or twenties in good health. Sequenced: memory (CD45RO+) T cells sorted from blood.

CDR3 sequence (DNA): TGTGCCAGCAGCCGGACGGCTTCCTACGAGCAGTACTTC. It encodes CASSRTASYEQYF. J is TRBJ2-7 and V is TRBV6-2 or TRBV6-3; D is undetermined. Germline CDR1 is MNHEY and CDR2 is SVGEGT. Trimming took off 6 bases at V and 1 base at J, with 10 bases between the two ends. This CDR3 has 13 amino acids.